A single sample is the source of the 14 T cell receptor beta chains below, sequenced in a study of blood T cell repertoires in COVID-19. Data came from immunoSEQ multiplex PCR; TCRdb stores just in-frame clones and leaves some out. Among about 200,000 clones listed, 80% to 90% were seen once. The sequenced sample consisted of peripheral blood. These TCRs come from an older man with acute or convalescent COVID-19.

J is TRBJ1-6 and V is TRBV30; D unresolved. V lost 3 bases and J lost 5, with 11 bases in between. Looked up from germline, CDR1 is GTSNPN and CDR2 is SVGIG (reference sequence). The CDR3 consists of 14 residues. The CDR3 coding sequence is TGTGCCTGGAGACGGGTTCCGGATAATTCACCCCTCCACTTT. Translating it yields CAWRRVPDNSPLHF.

This chain joins TRBV28 and TRBJ2-3, with TRBD1 identical over 9 bases. The CDR3 is 15 residues long. In germline, CDR1 is MDHEN, CDR2 SYDVKM. J lost 1 base, V lost 7 bases, and 6 bases had no gene match. The CDR3 here is CASNKQGARTDTQYF. The CDR3 DNA sequence: TGTGCCAGCAATAAACAGGGGGCACGCACAGATACGCAGTATTTT.

The rearrangement uses TRBV5-8 and TRBJ2-1; 12 bases are shared with TRBD1. Germline CDR1 is SGHTS and CDR2 is YDEGEE. V shed 3 bases and J 4 bases; nucleotides not matched to a gene: 5. CDR3 length: 16 residues. CDR3 in DNA: TGTGCCAGCAGCTATCGGGACAGGGGGCTTTACAATGAGCAGTTCTTC. Its translation is CASSYRDRGLYNEQFF.

The chain combines TRBV18 with TRBJ1-6; D is ambiguous. The CDR3 covers 13 residues. Germline V CDR1 and CDR2: KGHSH, LQKENI. V lost 5 bases and J lost 8, with 10 bases in between. The CDR3 DNA sequence: TGTGCCAGCTCATTATCCACGGATTCACCCCTCCACTTT. This gives the protein CASSLSTDSPLHF.

This sequence joins TRBV30 and TRBJ2-7, with a weak D call TRBD2 (5 bases). The ends were cut back, 2 bases at V and 7 bases at J, with 15 bases in the middle. The CDR3 contains 13 residues. The germline V gene encodes CDR1 GTSNPN and CDR2 SVGIG (reference sequence). In nucleotides, the CDR3 is TGTGCCTGGAGTCCCGCAAATTCGGGGGAGCAGTACTTC. Translating it yields CAWSPANSGEQYF.

This clone came up a few times. The chain carries TRBV7-2 and TRBJ2-7; 9 positions agree with TRBD2. This CDR3 has 16 amino acids. In germline, CDR1 is SGHTA, CDR2 FQGNSA. Trimming cost V 7 bases and J 7 bases; bases outside gene matches: 17. CDR3 in DNA: TGTGCCAGCAAGGGATCTGCGGGAGGGTCACGGGGGGAGCAGTACTTC. This encodes CASKGSAGGSRGEQYF.

This chain connects TRBV5-6 to TRBJ2-3; TRBD2 matches at 7 bases. Germline CDR1 SGHDT, CDR2 YYEEEE. The CDR3 is 14 amino acids. With 0 bases clipped from V and 4 bases from J, the junction kept 2 bases outside the gene matches. In DNA, the CDR3 is TGTGCCAGCAGCTTGGAAACTAGCGCAGATACGCAGTATTTT. Its protein is CASSLETSADTQYF.

The chain employs TRBV6-2 or TRBV6-3 and TRBJ2-1, with TRBD2 matching 7 bases. V lost 4 bases and J lost 2; bases outside the gene matches: 5. CDR3 length: 15 residues. Germline CDR1 and CDR2: MNHEY and SVGEGT. CDR3 loop: CASSSGGGAYNEQFF. As DNA, the CDR3 is TGTGCCAGCAGTTCGGGGGGAGGGGCCTACAATGAGCAGTTCTTC.

The chain is built from TRBV2 and TRBJ2-2, with a possible D match to TRBD1 (7 bases). Germline CDR1 is SNHLY and CDR2 is FYNNEI. The CDR3 has 16 residues. The germline V and J ends were trimmed by 2 bases and 2 bases, with 12 bases remaining between them. DNA of the CDR3: TGTGCCAGCAGTGAACGGACAGGACTAAACACCGGGGAGCTGTTTTTT. Its translation: CASSERTGLNTGELFF.

This sequence joins TRBV19 and TRBJ2-7, with a possible D match to TRBD1 (6 bases). The germline gives CDR1 LNHDA, CDR2 SQIVND (reference sequence). V lost 3 bases and J 6 bases, leaving 15 bases between the germline ends. This CDR3 comprises 14 residues. CDR3: CASSIPEQGSEQYF. DNA of the CDR3: TGTGCCAGTAGTATCCCGGAACAGGGATCCGAGCAGTACTTC.

The chain carries TRBV19 and TRBJ1-5, with D perhaps TRBD1 (5 bases). This CDR3 region has 14 residues. In germline, CDR1 is LNHDA, CDR2 SQIVND (reference sequence). V was clipped by 4 bases and J by 2 bases, with 9 bases between them. CDR3 region: CASSTGGGNQPQHF. As DNA, the CDR3 is TGTGCCAGTAGTACGGGGGGTGGCAATCAGCCCCAGCATTTT.

A single count supports this clone. This chain joins TRBV4-3 and TRBJ2-3, with D perhaps matching TRBD2 (6 bases). Germline CDR1 reads LGHNA; CDR2 reads YSLEER. This CDR3 region has 16 residues. The germline V and J ends were trimmed by 0 bases and 1 base, with 11 bases remaining between them. CDR3 amino acids: CASSQDWASGTDTQYF. The CDR3 nucleotides are TGCGCCAGCAGCCAAGATTGGGCTAGCGGCACAGATACGCAGTATTTT.

CDR3 region: CASSYTGGDGYTF. CDR3 sequence (DNA): TGTGCCAGCAGCTATACAGGGGGCGATGGCTACACCTTC. V is TRBV7-2 and J is TRBJ1-2, with 9 positions matching TRBD1. The CDR3 has 13 amino acids. J lost 6 bases, V lost 4 bases, and 3 bases had no gene match. CDR1 is SGHTA, CDR2 FQGNSA, per germline.

The chain uses TRBV5-4 and TRBJ2-3; 13 positions match TRBD2. J was trimmed by 3 bases and V by 5 bases; bases with no gene match: 12. CDR3 length: 18 amino acids. CDR1 and CDR2 (germline): SGHNT, YYREEE (reference sequence). CDR3 sequence reads: CASRRGGGTSGMTDTQYF. CDR3 bases: TGTGCCAGCAGACGAGGAGGGGGGACTAGCGGGATGACAGATACGCAGTATTTT.